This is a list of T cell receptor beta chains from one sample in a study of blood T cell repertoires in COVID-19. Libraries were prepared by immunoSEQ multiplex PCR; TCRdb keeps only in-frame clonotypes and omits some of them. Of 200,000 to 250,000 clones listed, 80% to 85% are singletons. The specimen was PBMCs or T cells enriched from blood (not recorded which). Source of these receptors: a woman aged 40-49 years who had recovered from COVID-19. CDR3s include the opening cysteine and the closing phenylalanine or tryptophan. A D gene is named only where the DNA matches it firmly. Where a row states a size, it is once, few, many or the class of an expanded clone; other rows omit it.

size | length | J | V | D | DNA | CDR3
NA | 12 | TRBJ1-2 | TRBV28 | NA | TGTGCCAGCAGGCCGGGGGGTTATGGCTACACCTTC | CASRPGGYGYTF
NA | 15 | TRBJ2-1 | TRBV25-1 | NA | TGTGCCAGCAGTGAATATGGGATCGTAGGGGGTGAGCAGTTCTTC | CASSEYGIVGGEQFF
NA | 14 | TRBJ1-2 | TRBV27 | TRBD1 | TGTGCCAGCAGTGGGACAGGGGTTCCCTATGGCTACACCTTC | CASSGTGVPYGYTF
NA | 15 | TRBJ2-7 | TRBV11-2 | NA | TGTGCCAGCAGCTTAACGCCGGGACACTGGAAGGAGCAGTACTTC | CASSLTPGHWKEQYF
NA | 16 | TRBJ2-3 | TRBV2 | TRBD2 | TGTGCCAGCCGACTCCGAGCGGGAGAAGGACCGGATACGCAGTATTTT | CASRLRAGEGPDTQYF
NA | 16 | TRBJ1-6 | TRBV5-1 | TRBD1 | TGCGCCAGCAGCTTGGGAGGGATGACAGGGGATTCACCCCTCCACTTT | CASSLGGMTGDSPLHF
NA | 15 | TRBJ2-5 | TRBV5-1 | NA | TGCGCCAGCAGCTTTTCTTCGGGGATCCAAGAGACCCAGTACTTC | CASSFSSGIQETQYF
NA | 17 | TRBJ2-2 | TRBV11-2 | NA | TGTGCCAGCAGCTTAGATCGGTGGGAGGAGGATACCGGGGAGCTGTTTTTT | CASSLDRWEEDTGELFF
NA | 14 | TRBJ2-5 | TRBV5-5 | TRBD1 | TGTGCCAGCAGCTGGGGGACAGGACAAGAGACCCAGTACTTC | CASSWGTGQETQYF
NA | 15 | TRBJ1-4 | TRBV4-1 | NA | TGCGCCAGCAGCCAAGATACCCTTAGCGGTGAAAAACTGTTTTTT | CASSQDTLSGEKLFF
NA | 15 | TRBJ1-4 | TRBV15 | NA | TGTGCCACCGCGGAGGGGTTCCCCGAGAATGAAAAACTGTTTTTT | CATAEGFPENEKLFF
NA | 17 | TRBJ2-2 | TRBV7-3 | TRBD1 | TGTGCCAGCGTGGAAATACCTACCGACAGGGACACCGGGGAGCTGTTTTTT | CASVEIPTDRDTGELFF
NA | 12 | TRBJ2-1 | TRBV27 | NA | TGTGCCAGCACTACCGGCGGTAATGAGCAGTTCTTC | CASTTGGNEQFF
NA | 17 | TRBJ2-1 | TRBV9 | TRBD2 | TGTGCCAGCAGCTCAATCCGGGCTAGCGGGACCTGGGGAGAGCAGTTCTTC | CASSSIRASGTWGEQFF
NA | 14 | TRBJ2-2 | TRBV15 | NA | TGTGCCACCAGCAGAGGCAAGGAGACCGGGGAGCTGTTTTTT | CATSRGKETGELFF
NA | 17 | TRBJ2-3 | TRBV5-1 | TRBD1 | TGCGCCAGCAGCTTCGGGGGGACAGGGGCCCTCACAGATACGCAGTATTTT | CASSFGGTGALTDTQYF
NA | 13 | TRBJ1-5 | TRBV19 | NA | TGTGCCAGTAGTATAGCAGGTAATCAGCCCCAGCATTTT | CASSIAGNQPQHF
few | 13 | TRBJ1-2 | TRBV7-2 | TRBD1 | TGTGCCAGCAGCCTAGGACAGGTGCGAGGCTACACCTTC | CASSLGQVRGYTF
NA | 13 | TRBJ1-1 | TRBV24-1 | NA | TGTGCCACCAGTGACCCAGTAAACACTGAAGCTTTCTTT | CATSDPVNTEAFF
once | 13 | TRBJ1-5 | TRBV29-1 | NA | TGCAGCGTTGAACCGGACAGAGGCCAGCCCCAGCATTTT | CSVEPDRGQPQHF
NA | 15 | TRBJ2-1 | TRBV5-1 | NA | TGCGCCAGCAGCTTAGCCAGCGGAAACTACAATGAGCAGTTCTTC | CASSLASGNYNEQFF
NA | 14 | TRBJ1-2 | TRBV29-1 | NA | TGCAGCGTTGAATCTAGGGGGGGGCTGTATGGCTACACCTTC | CSVESRGGLYGYTF
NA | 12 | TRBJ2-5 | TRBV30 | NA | TGTGCCTGGAGTGCTCTAAGGGGGACCCAGTACTTC | CAWSALRGTQYF
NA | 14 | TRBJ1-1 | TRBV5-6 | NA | TGTGCCAGCAGCTTCTTGTCAGGTGGCACTGAAGCTTTCTTT | CASSFLSGGTEAFF
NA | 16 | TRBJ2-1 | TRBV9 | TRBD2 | TGTGCCAGCAGCGCCGGGACTAGGGTCGGTTTGGCTGAGCAGTTCTTC | CASSAGTRVGLAEQFF
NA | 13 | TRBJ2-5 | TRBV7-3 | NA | TGTGCCAGCAGCTTAACCCGGGAAGAGACCCAGTACTTC | CASSLTREETQYF
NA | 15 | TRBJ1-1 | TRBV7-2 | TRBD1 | TGTGCCAGCAGCTCGAGGACAGGAGGGAACACTGAAGCTTTCTTT | CASSSRTGGNTEAFF
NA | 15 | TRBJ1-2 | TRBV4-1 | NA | TGCGCCAGCAGCCAACTCGTTACGACGGGTGATGGCTACACCTTC | CASSQLVTTGDGYTF
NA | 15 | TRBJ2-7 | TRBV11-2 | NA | TGTGCCAGCAGCTTAGATCCTAGGCCGTCCTACGAGCAGTACTTC | CASSLDPRPSYEQYF
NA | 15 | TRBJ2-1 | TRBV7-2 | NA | TGTGCCAGCAGCTTAGCCGGCGGGACCAGGGATGAGCAGTTCTTC | CASSLAGGTRDEQFF
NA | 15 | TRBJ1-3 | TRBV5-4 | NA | TGTGCCAGCAGCTCCGACGGGGGCTCTGGAAACACCATATATTTT | CASSSDGGSGNTIYF
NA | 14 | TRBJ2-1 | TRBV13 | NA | TGTGCCAGCAGCTTCCCGGGAGTGGGCAATGAGCAGTTCTTC | CASSFPGVGNEQFF
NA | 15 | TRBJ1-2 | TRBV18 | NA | TGTGCCAGCTCACCGACCAGGATAGCTAACTATGGCTACACCTTC | CASSPTRIANYGYTF
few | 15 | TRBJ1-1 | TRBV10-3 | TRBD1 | TGTGCCATCAAGAATGGCCCGTCAGGGGGGACTGAAGCTTTCTTT | CAIKNGPSGGTEAFF
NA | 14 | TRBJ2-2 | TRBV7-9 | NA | TGTGCCAGCAGTACAGGCTTCAACACCGGGGAGCTGTTTTTT | CASSTGFNTGELFF
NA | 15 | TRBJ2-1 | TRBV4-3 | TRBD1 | TGCGCCAGCAGCCAAGATTGGGACAGGGGCGGTGAGCAGTTCTTC | CASSQDWDRGGEQFF
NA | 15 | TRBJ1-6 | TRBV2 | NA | TGTGCCAGCAGTGTGGGGCAGGGAGGTAATTCACCCCTCCACTTT | CASSVGQGGNSPLHF
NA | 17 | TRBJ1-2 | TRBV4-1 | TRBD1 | TGCGCCAGCAGCCTCAACAGGGGTCGATATCCTAACTATGGCTACACCTTC | CASSLNRGRYPNYGYTF
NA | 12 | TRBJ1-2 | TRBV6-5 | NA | TGTGCCAGCAGTAGCTCAAGTTATGGCTACACCTTC | CASSSSSYGYTF
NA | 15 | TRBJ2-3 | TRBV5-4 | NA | TGTGCCAGCAGCTTGGCGGGGAGATGGACAGATACGCAGTATTTT | CASSLAGRWTDTQYF
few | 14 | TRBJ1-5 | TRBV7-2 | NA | TGTGCCAGCAGCTTAGGGGGGGGAGTGGAGCCCCAGCATTTT | CASSLGGGVEPQHF
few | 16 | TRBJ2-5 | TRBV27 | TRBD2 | TGTGCCAGCAGTTTCTTCCCTAGCGGAGAAGGGGAGACCCAGTACTTC | CASSFFPSGEGETQYF
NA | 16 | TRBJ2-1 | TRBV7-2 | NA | TGTGCCAGCAGCTTAGTTGGAGGAAGCTCCTACAATGAGCAGTTCTTC | CASSLVGGSSYNEQFF
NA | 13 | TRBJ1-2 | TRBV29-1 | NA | TGCAGCGTTGTCAGGACATCTAACTATGGCTACACCTTC | CSVVRTSNYGYTF